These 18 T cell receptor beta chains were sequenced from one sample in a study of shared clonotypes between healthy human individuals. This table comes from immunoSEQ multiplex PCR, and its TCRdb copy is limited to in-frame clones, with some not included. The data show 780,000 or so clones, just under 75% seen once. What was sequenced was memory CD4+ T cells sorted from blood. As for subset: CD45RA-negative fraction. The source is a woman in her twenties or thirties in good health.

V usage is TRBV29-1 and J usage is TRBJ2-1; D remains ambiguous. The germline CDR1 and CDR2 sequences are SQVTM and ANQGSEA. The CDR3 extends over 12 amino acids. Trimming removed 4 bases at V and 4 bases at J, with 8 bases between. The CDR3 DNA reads TGCAGCGTTGTATTGGTTTACAATGAGCAGTTCTTC. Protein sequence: CSVVLVYNEQFF.

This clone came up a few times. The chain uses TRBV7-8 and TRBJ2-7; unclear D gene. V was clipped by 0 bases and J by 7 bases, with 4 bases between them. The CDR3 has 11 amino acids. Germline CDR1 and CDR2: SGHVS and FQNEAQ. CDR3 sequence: CASSLAVEQYF. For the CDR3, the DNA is TGTGCCAGCAGCTTAGCGGTGGAGCAGTACTTC. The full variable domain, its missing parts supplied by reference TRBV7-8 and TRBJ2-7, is GAGVSQSPRYKVAKRGQDVALRCDPISGHVSLFWYQQALGQGPEFLTYFQNEAQLDKSGLPSDRFFAERPEGSVSTLKIQRTQQEDSAVYLCASSLAVEQYFGPGTRLTVT.

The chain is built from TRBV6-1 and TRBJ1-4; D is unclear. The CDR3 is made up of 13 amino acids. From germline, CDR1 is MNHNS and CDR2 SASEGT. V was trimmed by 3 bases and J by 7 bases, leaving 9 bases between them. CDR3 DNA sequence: TGTGCCAGCAGTGACCTCGTGGGTGAAAAACTGTTTTTT. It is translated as CASSDLVGEKLFF.

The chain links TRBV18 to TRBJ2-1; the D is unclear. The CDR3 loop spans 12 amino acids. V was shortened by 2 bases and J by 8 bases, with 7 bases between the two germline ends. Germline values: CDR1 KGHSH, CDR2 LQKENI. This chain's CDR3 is CASSPDSDEQFF. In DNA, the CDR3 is TGTGCCAGCTCACCAGACTCGGATGAGCAGTTCTTC.

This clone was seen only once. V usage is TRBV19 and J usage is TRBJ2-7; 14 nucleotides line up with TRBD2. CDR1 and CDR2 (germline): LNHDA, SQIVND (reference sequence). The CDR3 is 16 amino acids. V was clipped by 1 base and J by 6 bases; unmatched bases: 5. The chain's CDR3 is CASSIAGTSGRGEQYF. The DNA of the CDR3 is TGTGCCAGTAGTATAGCGGGGACTAGCGGGAGAGGCGAGCAGTACTTC.

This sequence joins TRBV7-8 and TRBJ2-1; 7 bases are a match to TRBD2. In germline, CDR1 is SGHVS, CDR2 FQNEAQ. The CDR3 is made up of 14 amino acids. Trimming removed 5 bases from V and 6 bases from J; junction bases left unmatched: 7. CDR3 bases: TGTGCCAGCAGCAAGCGGGATCGGATCAATGAGCAGTTCTTC. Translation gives CASSKRDRINEQFF.

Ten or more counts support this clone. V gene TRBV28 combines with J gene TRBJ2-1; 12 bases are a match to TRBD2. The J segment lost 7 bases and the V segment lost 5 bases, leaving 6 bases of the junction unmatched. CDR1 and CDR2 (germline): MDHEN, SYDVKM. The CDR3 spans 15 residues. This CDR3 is CASSDLAGGPNEQFF. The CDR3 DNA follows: TGTGCCAGCAGTGATCTAGCGGGAGGGCCTAATGAGCAGTTCTTC.

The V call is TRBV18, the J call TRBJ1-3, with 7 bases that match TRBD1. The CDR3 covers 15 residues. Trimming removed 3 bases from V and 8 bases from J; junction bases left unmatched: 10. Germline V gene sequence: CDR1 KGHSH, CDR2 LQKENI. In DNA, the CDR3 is TGTGCCAGCTCACCGGTGCGGGACAGCCCGGACACCATATATTTT. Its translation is CASSPVRDSPDTIYF.

CDR3 sequence reads: CASSLLVGGANVLTF. For the CDR3, the DNA is TGTGCCAGCAGCTTGTTGGTAGGTGGGGCCAACGTCCTGACTTTC. The rearrangement joins TRBV5-4 to TRBJ2-6, with D uncertain. Per the germline V gene, CDR1 is SGHNT and CDR2 is YYREEE (reference sequence). This CDR3 is built from 15 residues. Trimming stripped 1 base from V and 3 bases from J, with 8 bases between.

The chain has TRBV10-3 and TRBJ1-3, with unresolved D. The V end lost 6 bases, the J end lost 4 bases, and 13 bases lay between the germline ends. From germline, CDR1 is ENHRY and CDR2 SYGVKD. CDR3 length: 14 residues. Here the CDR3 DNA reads TGTGCCATCAGAGCCGACCGTGCGGGAAACACCATATATTTT. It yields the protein CAIRADRAGNTIYF.

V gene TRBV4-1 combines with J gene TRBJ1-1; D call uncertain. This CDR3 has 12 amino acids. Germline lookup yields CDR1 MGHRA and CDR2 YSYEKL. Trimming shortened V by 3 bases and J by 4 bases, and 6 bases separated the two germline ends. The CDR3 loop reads CASSHHGTEAFF. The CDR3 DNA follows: TGCGCCAGCAGCCATCACGGCACTGAAGCTTTCTTT.

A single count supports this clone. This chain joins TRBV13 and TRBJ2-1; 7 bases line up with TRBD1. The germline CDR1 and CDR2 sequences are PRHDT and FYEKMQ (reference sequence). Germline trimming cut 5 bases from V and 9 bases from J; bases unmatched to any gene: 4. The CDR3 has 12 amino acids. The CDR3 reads CASSNRGGEQFF. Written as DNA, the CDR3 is TGTGCCAGCAGCAACAGGGGCGGTGAGCAGTTCTTC. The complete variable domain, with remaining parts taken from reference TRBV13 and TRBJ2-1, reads AAGVIQSPRHLIKEKRETATLKCYPIPRHDTVYWYQQGPGQDPQFLISFYEKMQSDKGSIPDRFSAQQFSDYHSELNMSSLELGDSALYFCASSNRGGEQFFGPGTRLTVL.

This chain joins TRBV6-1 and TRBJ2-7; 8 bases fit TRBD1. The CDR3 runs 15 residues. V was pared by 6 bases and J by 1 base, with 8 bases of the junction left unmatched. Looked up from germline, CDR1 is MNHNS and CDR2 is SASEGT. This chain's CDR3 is CASRYGQGQSYEQYF. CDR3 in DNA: TGTGCCAGCAGATACGGACAGGGCCAGTCCTACGAGCAGTACTTC.

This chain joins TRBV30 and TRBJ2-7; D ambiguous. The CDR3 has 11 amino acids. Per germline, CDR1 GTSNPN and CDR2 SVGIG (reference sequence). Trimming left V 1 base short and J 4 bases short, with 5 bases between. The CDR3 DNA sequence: TGTGCCTGGAGTGACCGATACGAGCAGTACTTC. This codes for CAWSDRYEQYF.

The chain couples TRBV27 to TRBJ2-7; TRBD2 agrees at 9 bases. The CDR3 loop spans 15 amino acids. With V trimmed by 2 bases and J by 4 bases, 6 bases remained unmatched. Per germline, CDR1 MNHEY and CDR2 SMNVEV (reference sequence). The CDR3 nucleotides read TGTGCCAGCAGTTTAAGTAGCGGGAGTCTATACGAGCAGTACTTC. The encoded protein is CASSLSSGSLYEQYF.

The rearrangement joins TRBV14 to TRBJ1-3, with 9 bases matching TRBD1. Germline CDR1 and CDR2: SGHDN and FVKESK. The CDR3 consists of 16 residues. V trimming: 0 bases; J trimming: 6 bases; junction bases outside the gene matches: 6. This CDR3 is CASSQDTGQGENTIYF. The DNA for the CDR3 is TGTGCCAGCAGCCAAGATACGGGACAGGGAGAAAACACCATATATTTT. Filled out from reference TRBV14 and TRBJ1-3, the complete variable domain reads EAGVTQFPSHSVIEKGQTVTLRCDPISGHDNLYWYRRVMGKEIKFLLHFVKESKQDESGMPNNRFLAERTGGTYSTLKVQPAELEDSGVYFCASSQDTGQGENTIYFGEGSWLTVV.

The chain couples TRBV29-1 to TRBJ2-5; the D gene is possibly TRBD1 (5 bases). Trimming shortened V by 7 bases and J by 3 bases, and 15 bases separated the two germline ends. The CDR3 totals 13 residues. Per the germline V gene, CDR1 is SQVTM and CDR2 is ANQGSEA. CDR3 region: CSARRELKETQYF. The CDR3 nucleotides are TGCAGCGCGCGCAGGGAATTGAAAGAGACCCAGTACTTC.

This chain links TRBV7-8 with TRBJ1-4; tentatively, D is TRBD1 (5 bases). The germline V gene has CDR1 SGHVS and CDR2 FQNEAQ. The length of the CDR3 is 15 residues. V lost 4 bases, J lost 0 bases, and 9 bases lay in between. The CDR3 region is CASSSPTATNEKLFF. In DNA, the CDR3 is TGTGCCAGCAGCTCCCCGACAGCAACTAATGAAAAACTGTTTTTT.